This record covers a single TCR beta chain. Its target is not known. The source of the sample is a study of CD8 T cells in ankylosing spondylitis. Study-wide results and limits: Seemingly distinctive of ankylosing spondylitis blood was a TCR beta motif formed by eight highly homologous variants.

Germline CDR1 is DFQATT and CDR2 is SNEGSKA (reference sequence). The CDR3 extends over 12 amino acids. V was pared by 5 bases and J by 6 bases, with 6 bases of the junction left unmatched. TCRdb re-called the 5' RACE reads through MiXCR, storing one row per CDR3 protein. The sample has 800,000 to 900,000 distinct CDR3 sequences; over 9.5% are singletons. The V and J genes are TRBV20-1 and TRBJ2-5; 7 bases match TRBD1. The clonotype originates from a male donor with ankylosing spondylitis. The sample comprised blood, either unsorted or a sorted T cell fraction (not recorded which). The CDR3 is CSAPTGVQTQYF. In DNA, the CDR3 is TGCAGTGCTCCTACAGGGGTTCAGACCCAGTACTTC.